Described below is a single T cell receptor (beta chain) sequence and its context. The sample comes from a study of blood T cell repertoires in COVID-19. Study background: The United States, Italy and Spain provided the acute and convalescent COVID-19 samples. From T cells, B-cell-depleted T cells, or PBMCs came the material, which was cDNA or gDNA.

Germline lookup yields CDR1 SGHRS and CDR2 YFSETQ. Trimming pared 1 base from V and 1 base from J, leaving 11 bases between. CDR3 length equals 15 residues. The authors' processing: Estimates of nucleated cell counts were drawn from the amplification of reference gene primers. The table came from immunoSEQ multiplex PCR; TCRdb's copy has only in-frame clones and leaves some out. That table gives V, J and clone size, and the DNA gave D and trimming. Altogether some 190,000 clones are present, approximately 84% being singletons, with the ten largest covering 5.1%. This chain connects TRBV5-1 to TRBJ1-1; D is unclear. This clonotype was obtained from a woman in her 70s with active or convalescent COVID-19. The specimen sequenced was peripheral blood. The CDR3 here is CASSLTAGQNTEAFF. The CDR3 DNA sequence: TGCGCCAGCAGCTTGACCGCCGGTCAGAACACTGAAGCTTTCTTT.